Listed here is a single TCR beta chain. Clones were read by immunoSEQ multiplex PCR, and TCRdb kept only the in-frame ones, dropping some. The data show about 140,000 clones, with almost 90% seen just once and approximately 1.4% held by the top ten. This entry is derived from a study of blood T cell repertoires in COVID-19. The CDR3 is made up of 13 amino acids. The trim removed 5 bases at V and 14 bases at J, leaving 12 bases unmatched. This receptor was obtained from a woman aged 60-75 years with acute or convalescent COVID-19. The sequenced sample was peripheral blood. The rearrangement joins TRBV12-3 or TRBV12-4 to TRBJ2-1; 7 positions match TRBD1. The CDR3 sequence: CASSPPPGQLKFF. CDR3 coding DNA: TGTGCCAGCAGTCCACCCCCGGGACAGTTAAAGTTCTTC.